This TCR beta chain appears in the sequencing data of a study of CD8+CD57+ T cells in acquired aplastic anemia. From germline, CDR1 is SNHLY and CDR2 FYNNEI. Trimming stripped 8 bases from V and 8 bases from J, with 15 bases between. The CDR3 spans 13 residues. Profiles of TCR beta VDJ and CDR3 were generated from a genomic DNA template. TCRdb reprocessed the reads via MiXCR and lists one record per CDR3 protein. The table has about 180,000 distinct CDR3 sequences, 48% seen once. Previously, flow cytometry had revealed CD8+CD57+ cell expansion in the patients chosen for sequencing. The sequencing sample was made of sorted CD4+, CD8+, or CD8+CD57+ T cells (not recorded which) from PBMCs. The rearrangement joins TRBV2 to TRBJ2-2, with TRBD1 as a possible D gene (5 bases). The receptor's source is a human donor with aplastic anemia. The CDR3 is CASGKPRTGELFF. The CDR3 coding sequence is TGTGCCAGCGGCAAGCCTCGGACAGGGGAGCTGTTTTTT.